Many counts were recorded for the clone carrying this TCR beta chain. What it binds is not known. One entry per CDR3 protein, called by TCRdb with MiXCR from the 5' RACE reads. This table has 80,000 to 100,000 distinct CDR3 sequences, 8% to 10% appearing once. The data derive from a study of CD8 T cells in ankylosing spondylitis. Findings and caveats of the study: A TCR beta motif of fewer than 10 highly homologous variants seemed to mark ankylosing spondylitis blood. Reports say disease-linked clones showed up significantly more in matched ankylosing spondylitis synovial fluid. Earlier reports found some motif variants in synovial fluid and blood in reactive arthritis. Disease-linked clones had a CD8+ phenotype and relatively low frequency in peripheral blood.

With 7 bases clipped from V and 7 bases from J, the junction kept 9 bases outside the gene matches. CDR1 SQVTM and CDR2 ANQGSEA come from the germline V gene. There are 13 residues in the CDR3. V usage is TRBV29-1 and J usage is TRBJ2-1, with 8 bases that match TRBD2. This TCR was recovered from a male donor with ankylosing spondylitis or in good health (not recorded which). Material for sequencing was blood, either unsorted or a sorted T cell fraction (not recorded which). In nucleotides, the CDR3 is TGCAGCGCCCGAGTAGCGGGATTGAATGAGCAGTTCTTC. It codes for CSARVAGLNEQFF.